Listed here is a single TCR beta chain. Its antigen is still unknown. Produced via immunoSEQ multiplex PCR; TCRdb's table is partial and in-frame only. The sample contains 2.5 million or so clones, around nine tenths of which appear only once. These data originate in a study of shared clonotypes between healthy human individuals. General observations from the study: Among four donors, 4.5% to 5.5% of naive CD4 clonotypes were found in common. Relative to their counterparts shared across all four donors, non-shared clonotypes exhibited diminished generation probabilities.

Germline-derived CDR1 and CDR2 are MNHEY and SMNVEV (reference sequence). The CDR3 is 15 residues long. V was pared by 6 bases and J by 0 bases, with 11 bases between. Sequenced input: naive CD4+ T cells sorted from blood. Subset defined: CD45RA+ positively selected. This clonotype was sampled from a man in his late teens or twenties in good health. The rearrangement joins TRBV27 to TRBJ1-4, with D possibly being TRBD1 (5 bases). The CDR3 loop is CASRYLGATNEKLFF. The CDR3 DNA reads TGTGCCAGCAGGTACCTAGGGGCAACTAATGAAAAACTGTTTTTT.